These 5 T cell receptor beta chains were sequenced from one sample in a study of OX40 agonist ivuxolimab in advanced cancers. Here immunoSEQ multiplex PCR was the method, and the copy in TCRdb shows in-frame clones only, minus some. Of approximately 87,000 clones listed, more than 85% are singletons. The sequenced sample was CD4+ or CD8+ T cells sorted from blood, obtained in a trial of the OX40 agonist ivuxolimab. The receptor source for this set is an adult with an advanced solid tumor such as melanoma, head and neck, liver or kidney cancer.

The chain has TRBV4-3 and TRBJ1-1, with D possibly being TRBD1 (6 bases). This CDR3 comprises 13 residues. The V gene lost 4 bases and the J gene lost 1 base, with 7 bases spanning the gap. CDR1 is LGHNA and CDR2 is YSLEER in the germline V gene. The CDR3 DNA reads TGCGCCAGCAGCCTGACAGGGAACACTGAAGCTTTCTTT. Its translation: CASSLTGNTEAFF.

This rearrangement joins TRBV9 to TRBJ1-3, with TRBD1 as a possible D gene (5 bases). Germline CDR1 is SGDLS and CDR2 is YYNGEE. V lost 1 base and J 2 bases, leaving 10 bases between the germline ends. This CDR3 contains 15 residues. Here the CDR3 DNA reads TGTGCCAGCAGCGTATCAGGGAGTCCTGGAAACACCATATATTTT. Its translation: CASSVSGSPGNTIYF.

The V and J genes are TRBV27 and TRBJ2-3; D perhaps matches TRBD1 (6 bases). CDR3 length equals 15 residues. Germline values: CDR1 MNHEY, CDR2 SMNVEV (reference sequence). Deletions cut 3 bases from V and 1 base from J, with 11 bases between. CDR3 sequence: CASSLPGARTDTQYF. The CDR3 coding sequence is TGTGCCAGCAGTTTGCCAGGGGCCCGCACAGATACGCAGTATTTT.

The rearrangement uses TRBV25-1 and TRBJ2-2; D gene unclear. Trimming stripped 3 bases from V and 6 bases from J, with 5 bases between. The CDR3 has 12 residues. CDR1 and CDR2 (germline): MGHDK, SYGVNS. Here the CDR3 reads CASSDSSGELFF. The DNA of the CDR3 is TGTGCCAGCAGTGATAGTTCCGGGGAGCTGTTTTTT. Together with reference TRBV25-1 and TRBJ2-2, the CDR3 gives the full variable domain: EADIYQTPRYLVIGTGKKITLECSQTMGHDKMYWYQQDPGMELHLIHYSYGVNSTEKGDLSSESTVSRIRTEHFPLTLESARPSHTSQYLCASSDSSGELFFGEGSRLTVL.

This sequence joins TRBV27 and TRBJ1-1, with a possible D match to TRBD1 (6 bases). Germline V CDR1 and CDR2: MNHEY, SMNVEV (reference sequence). The CDR3 is 14 amino acids. Trimming removed 6 bases at V and 4 bases at J, with 15 bases between. CDR3 in DNA: TGTGCCAGCAGCCCAGGGCAGGGGCCCACTGAAGCTTTCTTT. This codes for CASSPGQGPTEAFF.